This entry describes one T cell receptor (beta chain). In its sample, this clone was seen a few times. Its antigen remains undetermined. No much larger clone is present one base from it, and per-base qualities are unavailable. Based on the germline V gene, the CDR1 and CDR2 sequences are LGHNA and YNFKEQ. Ends trimmed: V by 4 bases, J by 6 bases; bases unmatched to a gene: 4. The CDR3, from cysteine to phenylalanine, totals 14 residues. The entry retains the CDR3 DNA only, 42 bases that are in frame from base 1. To identify antigen-specific CD4+ T cell clonotypes by their expansion, the ViraFEST assay first stimulated PBMC with viral peptide pools and then applied TCR sequencing. After less than 13 days of culture, CD4+ T cells were isolated with the EasySep CD4+ T cell isolation kit. The absence of prior SARS-CoV-2 infection in healthy vaccine recipients was confirmed by negative nucleocapsid antibodies before and after vaccination. Roughly 2.1 million PBMC per well were cultured in IMDM with 5% human AB serum, 8.5 to 10 IU/ml IL-2 and gentamicin, plus 10 ug/ml peptides. On days 3 and 7, half of the culture medium was replaced with fresh IL-2-containing medium. Each peptide stimulation condition was cultured in triplicate wells unless otherwise noted. Using Ficoll-Paque Plus gradient centrifugation, PBMC were separated from whole blood and then either used fresh or cryopreserved at -140C. Overlapping peptide pools spanned the spike proteins of SARS-CoV-2 and the common cold coronaviruses HCoV-NL63, HCoV-OC43 and HCoV-229E. The QIAamp micro DNA kit was used to extract genomic DNA from the cultured CD4+ T cells.

The entry originates in a study of vaccination effects on CD4 cells after COVID-19 (dated by TCRdb to the early 2020s). The study in broad terms: Participants received two doses of either the BNT162b2 or the mRNA-1273 mRNA SARS-CoV-2 vaccine. The study compared SARS-CoV-2 spike-specific CD4+ TCR repertoires before and after mRNA vaccination in COVID-19 convalescent patients and infection-naive vaccine recipients. Altogether, around eleven COVID-19 convalescent patients and a few SARS-CoV-2-naive healthy vaccine recipients made up the full study. Cultures from other donors in the study were sequenced with the Oncomine TCR Beta short-read assay on an Illumina iSeq 100. The research as a whole found: Both infection-induced and vaccine-induced clones contracted markedly at late post-vaccination timepoints, which is consistent with waning T cell responses. Among healthy vaccine recipients, nearly all vaccine-induced clones were SARS-CoV-2 mono-reactive, and just 1 of 255 was cross-reactive with common cold coronaviruses. Limitations of the study were the small number of convalescent patients and the absence of early post-infection timepoints.

The library relied on the immunoSEQ multiplex PCR assay. DNA from the cultured, isolated CD4+ T cells was subjected to TCR beta CDR3 sequencing. Processing in the source paper ran as follows. Non-productive TCR sequences were discarded, and reads were trimmed to the CDR3 region, with only CDR3s of 7 or more amino acids retained. The MANAFEST web app was used to identify antigen-specific clonotypes by comparing expansion in peptide wells with expansion in reference cultures. To count as positive, a clone had to show expansion at FDR<0.05 compared with the reference and with all other wells, an odds ratio above 5, and a frequency above 0.1% in two replicate wells. A clonotype was defined as cross-reactive if the clonotype was significantly expanded both in SARS-CoV-2 spike wells and in at least one common cold coronavirus spike condition. CDR3 similarity was assessed by Levenshtein distance with the stringdist R package, and unrooted trees were built with ape in R 3.6.1. TCRdb limited this immuneACCESS table to in-frame rearrangements with V and J called. A share of clones is missing; checked studies link under half to unresolved V genes, and the rest is unexplained. Clone size and the V and J calls come from that table; the DNA yielded D and trimming. In all, the sample holds about 41,000 clones, and roughly 70% of those were seen once. The ten largest account for under 30% of the sample.

The chain couples TRBV4-2 to TRBJ2-7, with 12 junctional bases fitting TRBD2. The sample here was CD4+ T cells from PBMCs cultured with HCoV-OC43 spike peptides, taken before COVID-19 vaccination. Per the publication, the cell subset or site label means: HCoV-OC43 spike overlapping peptide pool stimulation. This clonotype originated in a human donor who received a COVID-19 vaccine. The sequence in DNA is TGTGCCAGCAGCCGGACTAGCGGGGAGGGCGAGCAGTACTTC. Its protein is CASSRTSGEGEQYF.